A single sample gave rise to the 24 T cell receptor beta chains below, sequenced in a study of regulatory T cells in long-lasting Graves disease. Sample time point: newly diagnosed GD, antithyroid drugs for less than 3 months. The authors made the TCR library using RNA they extracted from PBMCs. Investigators prepared the TCR beta libraries by applying iRepertoire HTBI primers and Arm-PCR of CDR3 regions. TCRdb redid the calling of the multiplex PCR reads with MiXCR, one entry per CDR3 protein. The sample includes 350,000 to 400,000 distinct CDR3 sequences, around 15% of them seen just once. This specimen was peripheral blood mononuclear cells (PBMCs), taken at new diagnosis, from a patient treated with antithyroid drugs. The origin of the receptors is a female donor with Graves disease.

This clonotype has more than one count but fewer than ten. The genes are TRBV12-3 or TRBV12-4 and TRBJ2-7, with a tentative D call TRBD1 (6 bases). Trimming pared 5 bases from V and 9 bases from J, leaving 14 bases between. The CDR3 runs 12 residues. The CDR3 bases are TGTGCCAGCAGTACTACAGGGTCCGGGCAGTACTTC. This translates into CASSTTGSGQYF.

This clonotype was seen ten or more times. This chain joins TRBV7-9 and TRBJ2-5; perhaps TRBD2 as D (6 bases). The germline V gene has CDR1 SEHNR and CDR2 FQNEAQ (reference sequence). This CDR3 comprises 15 residues. V dropped 4 bases and J dropped 4 bases, with 16 bases sitting between them. This chain's CDR3 is CASSWDRRGGETQYF. The CDR3 bases are TGTGCCAGCAGCTGGGACCGGCGGGGAGGAGAGACCCAGTACTTC.

This clonotype was detected ten times or more. This sequence joins TRBV12-3 or TRBV12-4 and TRBJ1-3; D may be TRBD1 (6 bases). The CDR3 covers 16 residues. V lost 4 bases and J lost 4, with 17 bases in between. The chain's CDR3 is CASSSLPGAKGNTIYF. DNA for the CDR3: TGTGCCAGCAGTTCGCTACCAGGGGCGAAGGGAAACACCATATATTTT.

The rearrangement uses TRBV28 and TRBJ2-5; 11 bases agree with TRBD2. The length of the CDR3 is 14 residues. The V segment lost 7 bases and the J segment 5 bases; nucleotides outside the gene matches: 6. CDR1 MDHEN and CDR2 SYDVKM come from the germline V gene. The CDR3 nucleotides are TGTGCCAGCAACCTTAGCGGGGGGGTGGAGACCCAGTACTTC. It yields the protein CASNLSGGVETQYF.

The rearrangement joins TRBV4-3 to TRBJ2-3; no firm D call. Trimming took 2 bases from V and 2 from J, leaving 14 bases between them. The V gene's germline CDR1 is LGHNA and CDR2 YSLEER. The CDR3 runs 16 residues. As DNA, the CDR3 is TGCGCCAGCAGCCAATTTGGACCAGAAGACACAGATACGCAGTATTTT. As protein: CASSQFGPEDTDTQYF.

This clonotype was seen repeatedly, ten times or more. V usage is TRBV29-1 and J usage is TRBJ1-2; D not certain. V dropped 3 bases and J dropped 8 bases, with 10 bases sitting between them. The CDR3 runs 11 residues. Germline assignment: CDR1 SQVTM and CDR2 ANQGSEA. Written as DNA, the CDR3 is TGCAGCGTTGAGTTGGGGAGGGGCTACACCTTC. Its protein product is CSVELGRGYTF.

This clonotype occurred many times. The CDR3 reads CASRAAGTGKDTQYF. DNA for the CDR3: TGTGCCAGCCGAGCCGCCGGGACAGGGAAAGATACGCAGTATTTT. This chain uses TRBV11-2 with TRBJ2-3; TRBD1 matches at 9 bases. V lost 8 bases and J lost 5; bases outside the gene matches: 11. CDR1 and CDR2 (germline): SGHAT, FQNNGV. The CDR3 has 15 residues.

The chain recombines TRBV6-2 or TRBV6-3 with TRBJ1-1, with 7 bases identical to TRBD1. The length of the CDR3 is 15 residues. Germline values: CDR1 MNHEY, CDR2 SVGEGT. V lost 6 bases, J lost 10 bases, and 17 bases stayed unmatched. The CDR3 DNA follows: TGTGCCAGCAGCCACAACAGGGGTTGCTGTCTCGTAGCTTTCTTT. It encodes CASSHNRGCCLVAFF.

This rearrangement joins TRBV7-2 to TRBJ1-4, with D possibly matching TRBD1 (5 bases). Germline V gene sequence: CDR1 SGHTA, CDR2 FQGNSA. Trimming stripped 7 bases from V and 2 bases from J, with 8 bases between. The length of the CDR3 is 13 residues. The CDR3 region is CASTGRTNEKLFF. As DNA, the CDR3 is TGTGCCAGCACGGGGCGGACTAATGAAAAACTGTTTTTT.

This clonotype was seen ten or more times. This chain uses TRBV12-3 or TRBV12-4 with TRBJ1-2, with a possible D match to TRBD1 (6 bases). The germline V and J ends were trimmed by 3 bases and 0 bases, with 11 bases remaining between them. CDR3 size: 15 residues. CDR3 sequence (DNA): TGTGCCAGCAGTTTCGCAGGGGCCGCTAACTATGGCTACACCTTC. Translation: CASSFAGAANYGYTF.

This clonotype showed up many times. The J gene is TRBJ2-1, the V gene TRBV12-3 or TRBV12-4; D may be TRBD1 or TRBD2 (5 bases each). Trimming shortened V by 3 bases and J by 0 bases, and 12 bases separated the two germline ends. The CDR3 is 16 amino acids. The CDR3, as DNA: TGTGCCAGCAGTTTGGTCGCAGGGAGCTCCTACAATGAGCAGTTCTTC. It specifies CASSLVAGSSYNEQFF.

Ten or more counts support this clonotype. This CDR3 reads CASSQNRVETQYF. The CDR3 nucleotides read TGTGCCAGCAGCCAAAACAGGGTAGAGACCCAGTACTTC. V gene TRBV6-1 combines with J gene TRBJ2-5, with D perhaps matching TRBD1 (6 bases). Germline V gene data show CDR1 as MNHNS and CDR2 as SASEGT. This CDR3 is 13 amino acids long. The V gene lost 6 bases and the J gene lost 4 bases, with 12 bases spanning the gap.

This clonotype was recorded many times. The chain links TRBV30 to TRBJ2-3, with no clear D. CDR1 GTSNPN and CDR2 SVGIG come from the germline V gene (reference sequence). This CDR3 spans 12 amino acids. V lost 1 base, J lost 0 bases, and 2 bases lay in between. In nucleotides, the CDR3 is TGTGCCTGGAGTGACAGCACAGATACGCAGTATTTT. The encoded protein is CAWSDSTDTQYF.

The gene calls are TRBV6-2 or TRBV6-3 and TRBJ1-5, with a possible D match to TRBD1 (5 bases). V lost 5 bases and J lost 0, with 20 bases in between. This CDR3 has 18 residues. In germline, CDR1 is MNHEY, CDR2 SVGEGT. The CDR3 region has the DNA TGTGCCAGCAGTGTTGACCCTCGGACAACTTATAGCAATCAGCCCCAGCATTTT. As protein: CASSVDPRTTYSNQPQHF.

With respect to this clonotype: A much larger clone lies one base from this, so it may be a read error. The rearrangement uses TRBV6-2 or TRBV6-3 and TRBJ2-3; possibly TRBD1 or TRBD2 for D (5 bases each). From germline, CDR1 is MNHEY and CDR2 SVGEGT. The CDR3 runs 13 residues. The CDR3 here is CAGSYGDPSPQYF. Written as DNA, the CDR3 is TGTGCCGGCAGTTATGGGGACCCCTCCCCGCAGTATTTT.

Many counts were recorded for this clonotype. This chain links TRBV6-1 with TRBJ2-5, with a tentative D call TRBD1 (6 bases). Germline CDR1 reads MNHNS; CDR2 reads SASEGT. Trimming removed 7 bases from V and 0 bases from J, with 18 bases in between. This CDR3 is 16 amino acids long. Written as DNA, the CDR3 is TGTGCCAGCATCCCGAGGGGGACGGGTTACCAAGAGACCCAGTACTTC. This translates into CASIPRGTGYQETQYF.

The table lists this clonotype with a few counts. The DNA of the CDR3 is TGCAGTGCTAGAATACGGGGACGCGGGACACAAGAGACCCAGTACTTC. It translates to CSARIRGRGTQETQYF. The rearrangement links TRBV20-1 to TRBJ2-5; D is perhaps TRBD1 or TRBD2 (6 bases each). V lost 2 bases to trimming and J lost 2 bases, with 18 bases between them. Germline values: CDR1 DFQATT, CDR2 SNEGSKA (reference sequence). The CDR3 has 16 residues.

This clonotype showed up many times. The rearrangement joins TRBV6-1 to TRBJ2-7; no firm D call. The CDR3 runs 12 residues. Per germline, CDR1 MNHNS and CDR2 SASEGT. V was pared by 8 bases and J by 2 bases, with 10 bases between. The CDR3 here is CASGPEPYEQYF. Here the CDR3 DNA reads TGTGCCAGCGGGCCAGAACCCTACGAGCAGTACTTC.

The table lists this clonotype with a few counts. The chain links TRBV25-1 to TRBJ1-3; possible D gene TRBD1, 5 bases. This CDR3 has 14 residues. Trimming cost V 3 bases and J 6 bases, with 12 bases left between them. Germline V gives CDR1 MGHDK, CDR2 SYGVNS. CDR3 loop: CASSDPRALNTIYF. DNA for the CDR3: TGTGCCAGCAGTGATCCCAGGGCCTTAAACACCATATATTTT.

In this sample, this clonotype turned up many times. The gene calls are TRBV6-2 or TRBV6-3 and TRBJ2-7, with D possibly being TRBD1 (6 bases). Trimming took 5 bases from V and 3 from J, leaving 23 bases between them. CDR3 length: 17 residues. CDR1 and CDR2 (germline): MNHEY, SVGEGT. The CDR3 reads CASSALNRGGFGYEQYF. For the CDR3, the DNA is TGTGCCAGCAGTGCACTTAATCGAGGGGGATTCGGCTACGAGCAGTACTTC.

This clonotype has a count of ten or more. The rearrangement joins TRBV6-2 or TRBV6-3 to TRBJ2-3; no firm D call. Looked up from germline, CDR1 is MNHEY and CDR2 is SVGEGT. The CDR3 length is 13 residues. Trimming removed 0 bases at V and 3 bases at J, with 4 bases between. CDR3 sequence (DNA): TGTGCCAGCAGTTACTCTTGGACAGATACGCAGTATTTT. It specifies CASSYSWTDTQYF.

The sample holds many counts of this clonotype. CDR3: CASSHLNYGTFNYGYTF. CDR3 DNA: TGTGCCAGCAGCCATCTTAACTACGGGACATTTAACTATGGCTACACCTTC. V usage is TRBV4-2 and J usage is TRBJ1-2; D perhaps matches TRBD1 (6 bases). The CDR3 runs 17 residues. Germline CDR1 is LGHNA and CDR2 is YNFKEQ. With 3 bases removed from V and 1 base from J, the gap between germline ends came to 18 bases.

This clonotype showed up just a few times. This rearrangement joins TRBV12-3 or TRBV12-4 to TRBJ1-2; 8 nucleotides line up with TRBD1. The junction had 9 bases not matched to a gene; V was cut back by 4 bases and J by 5 bases. CDR3 size: 15 residues. CDR3 nucleotide sequence: TGTGCCAGCAGTTCACCGGGACAGGTTATTTATGGCTACACCTTC. It specifies CASSSPGQVIYGYTF.

This clonotype appeared many times. The chain employs TRBV27 and TRBJ1-5; D unresolved. CDR3 size: 15 residues. CDR1 is MNHEY, CDR2 SMNVEV, per germline (reference sequence). The germline V and J ends were trimmed by 4 bases and 4 bases, with 14 bases remaining between them. CDR3 loop: CASSSNPSRNQPQHF. The CDR3 nucleotides are TGTGCCAGCAGTTCTAACCCAAGCAGAAATCAGCCCCAGCATTTT.